This T cell receptor (beta chain) was retrieved from a study of blood T cell repertoires in COVID-19. Overall study context: The United States, Italy and Spain were the sources of the acute and convalescent COVID-19 samples.

Germline assignment: CDR1 LGHDT and CDR2 YNNKEL (reference sequence). CDR3 size: 13 residues. Trimming cost V 6 bases and J 6 bases; bases outside gene matches: 7. In the authors' methods: Scientists estimated how many nucleated cells there were by amplifying reference gene primers. Profiling relied on immunoSEQ multiplex PCR, and the TCRdb table lists in-frame clones only, not all of them. Clone size and the V and J calls come from that table; the DNA yielded D and trimming. The table has about 300,000 clones, approximately 89% seen once. The chain is built from TRBV3-1 (or the pseudogene TRBV3-2) and TRBJ1-2; 7 nucleotides agree with TRBD1. This TCR was sampled from a woman aged 25-40 years with COVID-19, enrolled during active disease. The sequencing input was peripheral blood. The CDR3 here is CASRPQGVDGYTF. The CDR3 DNA reads as TGTGCCAGCAGGCCCCAGGGGGTAGATGGCTACACCTTC.